This TCR beta chain was identified in a study of CD8+ T cells in alopecia areata. On this clone itself: Antigen specificity is unknown.

V lost 5 bases and J lost 0, with 17 bases in between. Germline CDR1 is SGHVS and CDR2 is FQNEAQ. The CDR3 has 17 residues. Study results and caveats: Shared TCR sequences were less clear between patients than in mice, possibly partly from HLA diversity.

Sample treatment: oral pan-JAK inhibitor, 5-10 mg twice daily. cDNA prepared by RNA extraction and subsequent reverse transcription served as the template for sequencing. The method was immunoSEQ multiplex PCR; TCRdb's version includes in-frame clones alone and lacks a portion of them. This table holds about 210,000 clones, 35% to 45% found once. This TCR derives from a human donor with alopecia areata. This chain joins TRBV7-8 and TRBJ1-5; D gene ambiguous. Sequenced material: CD4+ T cells sorted from blood, taken between weeks 30 and 35, from a patient treated with tofacitinib. Here the CDR3 DNA reads TGTGCCAGCAGCCTTACGACGGCGCCTCATAGCAATCAGCCCCAGCATTTT. Protein: CASSLTTAPHSNQPQHF.